This T cell receptor (beta chain) came from a study of chronic HIV infection and antiretroviral therapy. This clonotype was detected a few times. Each CDR3 protein is one row after TCRdb ran MiXCR on the 5' RACE reads. The top ten clones hold over 2.5% of a sample with 30,000 to 45,000 distinct CDR3 sequences, roughly 8.2% of them seen once. The receptor's source is an adult who had HIV and had not received antiretroviral therapy, or was an uninfected healthy control (not recorded which). Sequenced: peripheral blood.

In DNA form, the CDR3 reads TGTGCCAGCAGCAATAACTACAATGAGCAGTTCTTC. It codes for CASSNNYNEQFF. V usage is TRBV28 and J usage is TRBJ2-1; D is uncertain. CDR3 size: 12 residues. The V end was cut by 6 bases, the J end by 3 bases, with 6 bases between. CDR1 and CDR2 from the germline V gene are MDHEN and SYDVKM.